These 10 T cell receptor beta chains originate from one sample sequenced in a study of blood T cell repertoires in COVID-19. Sequencing used immunoSEQ multiplex PCR; TCRdb keeps in-frame clones, though not all of them. There are roughly 180,000 clones in the sample; 84% occur only once, and less than 9% lies in the top ten. The sequencing input was peripheral blood. All receptors come from a man aged 35 to 55 who had recovered from COVID-19.

This chain joins TRBV6-4 and TRBJ2-1; D might be TRBD2 (6 bases). V was shortened by 0 bases and J by 3 bases, with 6 bases between the two germline ends. The CDR3 extends over 14 amino acids. CDR1 and CDR2 (germline): MRHNA, SNTAGT. CDR3 bases: TGTGCCAGCAGTGACTCGACTAGCTACAATGAGCAGTTCTTC. Translation gives CASSDSTSYNEQFF.

This clone was detected only a few times. The gene calls are TRBV20-1 and TRBJ1-2, with D perhaps matching TRBD1 (6 bases). V was cut by 0 bases and J by 7 bases, with 6 bases left in between. Germline V gene sequence: CDR1 DFQATT, CDR2 SNEGSKA (reference sequence). The CDR3 sequence is 11 residues long. CDR3 sequence: CSARDRGGYTF. DNA of the CDR3: TGCAGTGCTAGAGACAGGGGTGGCTACACCTTC.

V is TRBV5-4 and J is TRBJ1-2, with 10 bases aligning to TRBD1. J was trimmed by 6 bases and V by 7 bases; bases with no gene match: 0. The germline gives CDR1 SGHNT, CDR2 YYREEE (reference sequence). This CDR3 is 11 amino acids long. CDR3: CASGQGDGYTF. DNA of the CDR3: TGTGCCAGCGGACAGGGGGATGGCTACACCTTC. Combining the CDR3 with reference TRBV5-4 and TRBJ1-2 gives the whole variable domain ETGVTQSPTHLIKTRGQQVTLRCSSQSGHNTVSWYQQALGQGPQFIFQYYREEENGRGNFPPRFSGLQFPNYSSELNVNALELDDSALYLCASGQGDGYTFGSGTRLTVV.

Concerning this clone itself: The sample holds other DNA sequences that translate to the same CDR3. CDR3 loop: CASSQDGQNYGYTF. The CDR3 nucleotides are TGTGCCAGCAGCCAGGACGGACAGAACTATGGCTACACCTTC. The V gene is TRBV4-2, the J gene TRBJ1-2; weak D call: TRBD1 (6 bases). V shed 3 bases and J shed 2 bases, with 10 bases lying between them. Germline V gene sequence: CDR1 LGHNA, CDR2 YNFKEQ. The CDR3 runs to 14 residues.

The chain links TRBV7-2 to TRBJ2-7, with TRBD2 matching over 8 bases. The ends lost 1 base at V and 5 bases at J; junction bases unmatched: 7. Germline V gene lookup returns CDR1 SGHTA and CDR2 FQGNSA. The CDR3 extends over 15 amino acids. CDR3 loop: CASSLGAGGTHEQYF. CDR3 DNA sequence: TGTGCCAGCAGCTTAGGGGCGGGAGGAACGCACGAGCAGTACTTC.

The chain employs TRBV9 and TRBJ2-6, with a possible D match to TRBD2 (5 bases). V was shortened by 0 bases and J by 7 bases, with 17 bases between the two germline ends. CDR3 size: 17 residues. Germline V lookup: CDR1 SGDLS, CDR2 YYNGEE. This chain's CDR3 is CASSVATRVSSANVLTF. CDR3 sequence (DNA): TGTGCCAGCAGCGTAGCTACGAGGGTATCAAGTGCCAACGTCCTGACTTTC.

This chain links TRBV9 with TRBJ1-6; D perhaps matches TRBD1 (6 bases). CDR3 length: 15 residues. The germline V and J ends were trimmed by 4 bases and 7 bases, with 15 bases remaining between them. The germline V gene has CDR1 SGDLS and CDR2 YYNGEE. CDR3 sequence: CASSTLQGENSPLHF. The CDR3 DNA reads as TGTGCCAGCAGCACGCTACAGGGAGAAAATTCACCCCTCCACTTT.

V and J are TRBV29-1 and TRBJ2-7; 7 bases line up with TRBD2. The CDR3 totals 13 residues. The trim removed 4 bases at V and 5 bases at J, leaving 8 bases unmatched. CDR1 and CDR2 (germline): SQVTM, ANQGSEA. CDR3: CSVGAAGFNEQYF. The DNA for the CDR3 is TGCAGCGTTGGTGCAGCGGGGTTTAACGAGCAGTACTTC.

The chain employs TRBV6-2 or TRBV6-3 and TRBJ2-7, with TRBD1 as a possible D gene (5 bases). V lost 5 bases, J lost 6 bases, and 8 bases lay in between. The germline V gene has CDR1 MNHEY and CDR2 SVGEGT. The length of the CDR3 is 11 residues. The CDR3 sequence: CASSQGIEQYF. The CDR3 nucleotides are TGTGCCAGCAGTCAGGGAATCGAGCAGTACTTC.

The CDR3 protein is CASKTGFLSETQYF. As DNA, the CDR3 is TGCGCCAGCAAAACGGGATTTCTTTCGGAGACCCAGTACTTC. The chain joins TRBV5-1 to TRBJ2-5, with D maybe TRBD2 (5 bases). This CDR3 contains 14 residues. Trimming removed 6 bases from V and 5 bases from J, with 17 bases in between. Germline V gene lookup returns CDR1 SGHRS and CDR2 YFSETQ.